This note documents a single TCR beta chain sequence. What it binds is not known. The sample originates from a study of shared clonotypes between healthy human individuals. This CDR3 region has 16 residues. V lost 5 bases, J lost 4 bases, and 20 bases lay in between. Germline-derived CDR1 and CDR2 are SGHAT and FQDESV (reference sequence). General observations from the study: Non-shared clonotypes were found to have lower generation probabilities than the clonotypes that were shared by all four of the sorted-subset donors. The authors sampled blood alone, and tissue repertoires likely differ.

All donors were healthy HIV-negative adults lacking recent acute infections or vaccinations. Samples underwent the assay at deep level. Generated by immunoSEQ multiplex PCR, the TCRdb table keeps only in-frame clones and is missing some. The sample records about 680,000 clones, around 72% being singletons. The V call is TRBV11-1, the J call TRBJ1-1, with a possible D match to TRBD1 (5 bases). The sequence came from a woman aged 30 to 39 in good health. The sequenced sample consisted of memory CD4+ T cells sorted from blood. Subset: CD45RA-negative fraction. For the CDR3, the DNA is TGTGCCAGCAGCCCAGAGCAGTGGGGGGGAGGCACTGAAGCTTTCTTT. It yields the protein CASSPEQWGGGTEAFF.